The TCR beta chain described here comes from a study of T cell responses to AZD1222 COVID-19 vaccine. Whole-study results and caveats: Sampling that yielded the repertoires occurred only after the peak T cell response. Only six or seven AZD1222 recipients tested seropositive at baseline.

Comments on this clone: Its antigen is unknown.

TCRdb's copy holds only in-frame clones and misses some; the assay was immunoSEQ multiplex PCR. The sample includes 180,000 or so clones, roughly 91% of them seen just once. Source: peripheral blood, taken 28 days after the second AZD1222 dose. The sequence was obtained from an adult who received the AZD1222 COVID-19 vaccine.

The CDR3 protein is CASSLGLNYGYTF. The CDR3 DNA sequence: TGTGCCAGCAGTTTGGGACTGAACTATGGCTACACCTTC. This sequence joins TRBV6-2 or TRBV6-3 and TRBJ1-2, with D possibly matching TRBD1 (5 bases). Germline V gene lookup returns CDR1 MNHEY and CDR2 SVGEGT. The CDR3 spans 13 residues. V shed 4 bases and J shed 2 bases, with 8 bases lying between them.